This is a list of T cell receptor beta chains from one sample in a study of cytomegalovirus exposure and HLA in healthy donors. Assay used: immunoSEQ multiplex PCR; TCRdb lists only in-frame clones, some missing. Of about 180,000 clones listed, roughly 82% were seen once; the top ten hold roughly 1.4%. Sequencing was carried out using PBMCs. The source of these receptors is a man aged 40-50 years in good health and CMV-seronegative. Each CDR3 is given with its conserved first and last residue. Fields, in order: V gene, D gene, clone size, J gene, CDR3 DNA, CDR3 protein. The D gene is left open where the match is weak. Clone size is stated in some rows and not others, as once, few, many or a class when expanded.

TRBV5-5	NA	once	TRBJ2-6	TGTGCCAGCAGCCCGGGTGCCAGAGTCTCTGGGGCCAACGTCCTGACTTTC	CASSPGARVSGANVLTF
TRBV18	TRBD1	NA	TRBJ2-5	TGTGCCAGCTCCCGAGGACAGGGGGCTTCTGAGACCCAGTACTTC	CASSRGQGASETQYF
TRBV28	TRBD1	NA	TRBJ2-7	TGTGCCAGCAGCCTTGGACAGGGCGGGCAGTACTTC	CASSLGQGGQYF
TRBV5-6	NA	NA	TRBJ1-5	TGTGCCAGCAGCTTGTGTACACCGATATATAGCAATCAGCCCCAGCATTTT	CASSLCTPIYSNQPQHF
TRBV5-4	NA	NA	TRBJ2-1	TGTGCCAGCAGCTTGGGCGTCTACGACAATGAGCAGTTCTTC	CASSLGVYDNEQFF
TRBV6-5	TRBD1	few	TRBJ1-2	TGTGCCAGCAGTTACGGCAGGGGGCGAGGGAACTATGGCTACACCTTC	CASSYGRGRGNYGYTF
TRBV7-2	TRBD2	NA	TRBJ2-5	TGTGCCAGCAGCTTAGGTCGGGAGGCAACTGGGTACTTC	CASSLGREATGYF
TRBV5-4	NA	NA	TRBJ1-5	TGTGCCAGCAGCGCCTGGGCCGGCGGCAATCAGCCCCAGCATTTT	CASSAWAGGNQPQHF
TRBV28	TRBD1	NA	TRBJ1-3	TGTGCCAGCAGTTTATGGGAGGACAGGGGCTCTGGAAACACCATATATTTT	CASSLWEDRGSGNTIYF
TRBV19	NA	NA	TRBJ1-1	TGTGCCAGTACGTACAGGGACACTGAAGCTTTCTTT	CASTYRDTEAFF